Below, 29 T cell receptor beta chains from the same sample are listed, as sequenced in a study of vaccination and CD4 T cells after COVID-19. Their antigens remain unidentified. Described treatment: roughly 11-day PBMC culture with coronavirus spike peptide pools or control peptides (ViraFEST assay). Sequence data for DNA of cultured CD4+ T cells were generated by the Oncomine TCR Beta short-read assay. A single record per CDR3 protein comes from TCRdb applying MiXCR to the PCR reads. There are some 15,000 distinct CDR3 sequences in the sample; approximately 35% occur only once, and 20% to 25% lies in the top ten. The sequencing here drew on CD4+ T cells from blood, cultured in vitro, taken before SARS-CoV-2 vaccination. The receptor source for this set is a human donor who received a COVID-19 vaccine.

With respect to this clonotype: This likely comes from a read error, as the CDR3 has no conserved phenylalanine or tryptophan at its end. The rearrangement links TRBV29-1 to TRBJ2-5; 14 positions agree with TRBD2. Trimming at V came to 7 bases and at J to 1 base, leaving 2 bases not matched to a gene. Germline V gene lookup returns CDR1 SQVTM and CDR2 ANQGSEA. CDR3 length: 14 residues. The CDR3 sequence: CSAGLAGGQETQYY. The DNA of the CDR3 is TGCAGCGCCGGACTAGCGGGGGGCCAAGAGACCCAGTACTAC.

This clonotype was counted between two and nine times. The chain employs TRBV10-3 and TRBJ2-2; no definite D call. Looked up from germline, CDR1 is ENHRY and CDR2 is SYGVKD. This CDR3 is built from 14 residues. V was clipped by 4 bases and J by 5 bases, with 11 bases between them. The CDR3 DNA sequence: TGTGCCATCAGTGGCCCGGGTCGGACCGGGGAGCTGTTTTTT. The encoded protein is CAISGPGRTGELFF.

This chain joins TRBV5-1 and TRBJ2-3; D gene uncertain. Germline values: CDR1 SGHRS, CDR2 YFSETQ. The germline V and J ends were trimmed by 0 bases and 6 bases, with 8 bases remaining between them. This CDR3 spans 13 amino acids. CDR3 loop: CASSLAISDTQYF. In nucleotides, the CDR3 is TGCGCCAGCAGCTTGGCCATCTCTGATACGCAGTATTTT. The variable domain in full, completed from reference TRBV5-1 and TRBJ2-3, reads KAGVTQTPRYLIKTRGQQVTLSCSPISGHRSVSWYQQTPGQGLQFLFEYFSETQRNKGNFPGRFSGRQFSNSRSEMNVSTLELGDSALYLCASSLAISDTQYFGPGTRLTVL.

This clonotype was picked up a small number of times. This rearrangement joins TRBV24-1 to TRBJ1-1; D unresolved. This CDR3 comprises 12 residues. In germline, CDR1 is KGHDR, CDR2 SFDVKD. Between the trimmed V and J ends, which lost 3 bases and 7 bases, there was a span of 8 bases. CDR3 sequence: CATSDRSGEAFF. For the CDR3, the DNA is TGTGCCACCAGTGATAGGTCAGGTGAAGCTTTCTTT.

The V and J genes are TRBV12-3 or TRBV12-4 and TRBJ2-2; 9 bases fit TRBD2. The CDR3 sequence is 15 residues long. Trimming cost V 7 bases and J 4 bases; bases outside gene matches: 7. CDR3 nucleotide sequence: TGTGCCAGCACCCTAGCGGGGCCGAGCACCGGGGAGCTGTTTTTT. Amino acids: CASTLAGPSTGELFF.

Written as DNA, the CDR3 is TGTGCCACCAGTGATTTGACAGGGGGCGCGGAGACCCAGTACTTC. The encoded protein is CATSDLTGGAETQYF. This chain connects TRBV24-1 to TRBJ2-5; TRBD1 agrees at 9 bases. V lost 0 bases and J lost 5; bases outside the gene matches: 3. The CDR3 is 15 amino acids. CDR1 and CDR2 from the germline V gene are KGHDR and SFDVKD.

The rearrangement links TRBV7-2 to TRBJ2-3; the D is unclear. CDR1 and CDR2 from the germline V gene are SGHTA and FQGNSA. With 8 bases removed from V and 2 bases from J, the gap between germline ends came to 11 bases. The CDR3 is 13 residues long. The CDR3 nucleotides read TGTGCCAGCGCCCTTGGCCACACAGATACGCAGTATTTT. Translated: CASALGHTDTQYF.

The rearrangement joins TRBV10-3 to TRBJ1-2; a weak D match, TRBD1 (6 bases). The V gene lost 6 bases and the J gene lost 7 bases, with 12 bases spanning the gap. Germline CDR1 ENHRY, CDR2 SYGVKD. CDR3 length: 12 amino acids. This CDR3 reads CAISQGSFGYTF. The CDR3 coding sequence is TGTGCCATCAGCCAGGGGAGCTTTGGCTACACCTTC.

CDR3 amino acids: CASSLVVGTGRGELFF. CDR3 sequence (DNA): TGTGCCAGCAGCTTAGTAGTTGGTACAGGGCGCGGGGAGCTGTTTTTT. The chain is built from TRBV7-8 and TRBJ2-2, with D possibly matching TRBD1 (6 bases). CDR1 SGHVS and CDR2 FQNEAQ come from the germline V gene. This CDR3 is 16 amino acids long. Trimming removed 1 base from V and 7 bases from J, with 16 bases in between.

V and J are TRBV20-1 and TRBJ2-5; D is possibly TRBD2 (5 bases). The ends were cut back, 4 bases at V and 7 bases at J, with 28 bases in the middle. The germline CDR1 and CDR2 sequences are DFQATT and SNEGSKA (reference sequence). The CDR3 sequence is 17 residues long. The CDR3 DNA reads as TGCAGTGCTAATTTGGAGGCCTGGGGTAGTCGCGGAGGGACCCAGTACTTC. Translated: CSANLEAWGSRGGTQYF.

The chain combines TRBV12-3 or TRBV12-4 with TRBJ1-2, with 8 positions matching TRBD1. Unmatched junction bases numbered 6, after V lost 6 bases and J lost 6 bases. The length of the CDR3 is 13 residues. CDR3 protein: CASRPTGVHGYTF. CDR3 bases: TGTGCCAGCAGGCCGACAGGGGTTCATGGCTACACCTTC.

By share, this clonotype counts as medium-sized. The chain carries TRBV7-6 and TRBJ1-1; 7 bases map to TRBD1. This CDR3 spans 14 amino acids. The V and J ends lost 5 bases and 1 base, in that order; junction bases with no gene match: 4. Germline values: CDR1 SGHVS, CDR2 FNYEAQ. The CDR3 bases are TGTGCCAGCAGCCCACAGGGGAGGAACACTGAAGCTTTCTTT. This gives the protein CASSPQGRNTEAFF.

The rearrangement joins TRBV7-8 to TRBJ1-2; 7 bases match TRBD1. Germline-derived CDR1 and CDR2 are SGHVS and FQNEAQ. Trimming at V came to 1 base and at J to 4 bases, leaving 6 bases not matched to a gene. The CDR3 is 15 residues long. The CDR3 loop is CASSLGSDRIYGYTF. The CDR3, as DNA: TGTGCCAGCAGCTTAGGGTCGGACAGGATCTATGGCTACACCTTC.

J is TRBJ1-1 and V is TRBV6-5; D remains ambiguous. V gave up 4 bases and J gave up 4 bases, with 4 bases separating them. The CDR3 runs 11 residues. CDR1 and CDR2 (germline): MNHEY, SVGAGI. The CDR3 nucleotides read TGTGCCAGCAGTTTTGGCACTGAAGCTTTCTTT. It specifies CASSFGTEAFF.

This clonotype ranks as medium-sized. This chain uses TRBV2 with TRBJ1-2; the D is unclear. The V end was cut by 6 bases, the J end by 8 bases, with 13 bases between. The CDR3 consists of 12 residues. Per germline, CDR1 SNHLY and CDR2 FYNNEI. In nucleotides, the CDR3 is TGTGCCAGCAGGGACCGGGCTCAGGGCTACACCTTC. Translation: CASRDRAQGYTF.

The rearrangement joins TRBV20-1 to TRBJ2-1; tentative D call: TRBD2 (7 bases). Germline loops: CDR1 DFQATT, CDR2 SNEGSKA (reference sequence). V lost 1 base to trimming and J lost 7 bases, with 23 bases between them. There are 17 residues in the CDR3. The CDR3 DNA follows: TGCAGTGCTAGAGGGTATGGGGGCGGGGGCGCGCTTAATGAGCAGTTCTTC. Translation gives CSARGYGGGGALNEQFF.

The chain couples TRBV6-1 to TRBJ1-2; 8 bases line up with TRBD1. The CDR3 is made up of 16 amino acids. Germline trimming cut 5 bases from V and 7 bases from J; bases unmatched to any gene: 15. Germline V gene lookup returns CDR1 MNHNS and CDR2 SASEGT. The CDR3 sequence is CASSRQGKSELRGYTF. The CDR3 bases are TGTGCCAGCAGTAGACAGGGGAAGTCGGAGTTGCGTGGCTACACCTTC.

This clonotype was seen only a few times. This chain connects TRBV5-8 to TRBJ2-3; D remains ambiguous. V was clipped by 0 bases and J by 3 bases, with 14 bases between them. This CDR3 has 16 residues. The germline V gene has CDR1 SGHTS and CDR2 YDEGEE. As DNA, the CDR3 is TGTGCCAGCAGCTTGGAAGCGAAGGGAATGACAGATACGCAGTATTTT. It specifies CASSLEAKGMTDTQYF. The full variable domain, in which reference TRBV5-8 and TRBJ2-3 provide the parts outside the CDR3, is EAGVTQSPTHLIKTRGQQATLRCSPISGHTSVYWYQQALGLGLQFLLWYDEGEERNRGNFPPRFSGRQFPNYSSELNVNALELEDSALYLCASSLEAKGMTDTQYFGPGTRLTVL.

V and J are TRBV11-3 and TRBJ2-2, with D perhaps TRBD1 (6 bases). Germline lookup yields CDR1 SGHNT and CDR2 YENEEA. V was cut by 5 bases and J by 0 bases, with 10 bases left in between. The CDR3 totals 15 residues. CDR3 sequence: CASSPGTPNTGELFF. The CDR3 region has the DNA TGTGCCAGCAGCCCCGGGACACCGAACACCGGGGAGCTGTTTTTT.

This clonotype was seen a handful of times. The J gene is TRBJ1-5, the V gene TRBV6-1; TRBD1 is a possible D gene (5 bases). V lost 1 base and J lost 7, with 5 bases in between. Germline CDR1 reads MNHNS; CDR2 reads SASEGT. This CDR3 region has 12 residues. CDR3 DNA sequence: TGTGCCAGCAGTGAAGGGGGGCAGCCCCAGCATTTT. It translates to CASSEGGQPQHF.

The chain recombines TRBV2 with TRBJ1-4, with TRBD1 matching 9 bases. Trimming cost V 6 bases and J 4 bases; bases outside gene matches: 3. Germline lookup yields CDR1 SNHLY and CDR2 FYNNEI. The length of the CDR3 is 14 residues. This CDR3 is CASSGDRVNEKLFF. The CDR3 DNA reads TGTGCCAGCAGCGGGGACAGGGTTAATGAAAAACTGTTTTTT. Drawing the rest from reference TRBV2 and TRBJ1-4, the complete variable domain is EPEVTQTPSHQVTQMGQEVILRCVPISNHLYFYWYRQILGQKVEFLVSFYNNEISEKSEIFDDQFSVERPDGSNFTLKIRSTKLEDSAMYFCASSGDRVNEKLFFGSGTQLSVL.

V and J are TRBV7-9 and TRBJ2-3; tentative D call: TRBD2 (6 bases). Trimming stripped 0 bases from V and 1 base from J, with 14 bases between. Germline V gene sequence: CDR1 SEHNR, CDR2 FQNEAQ (reference sequence). The CDR3 loop spans 17 amino acids. CDR3 protein: CASSLAVGGQGTDTQYF. The CDR3, as DNA: TGTGCCAGCAGCTTAGCGGTGGGGGGTCAGGGCACAGATACGCAGTATTTT.

This clonotype was detected only a few times. The genes are TRBV6-1 and TRBJ1-1; D perhaps matches TRBD1 (6 bases). The germline V gene encodes CDR1 MNHNS and CDR2 SASEGT. Trimming left V 4 bases short and J 3 bases short, with 12 bases between. This CDR3 has 14 amino acids. CDR3 in amino acids: CASSGKQGDTEAFF. Written as DNA, the CDR3 is TGTGCCAGCAGTGGAAAACAGGGTGACACTGAAGCTTTCTTT.

V is TRBV11-3 and J is TRBJ2-7; tentatively, D is TRBD1 (6 bases). CDR1 SGHNT and CDR2 YENEEA come from the germline V gene. V dropped 0 bases and J dropped 12 bases, with 12 bases sitting between them. The CDR3 spans 12 residues. This CDR3 is CASSLDRGLPYF. The CDR3 DNA reads TGTGCCAGCAGCTTAGATAGGGGGTTGCCGTACTTC. Based on the CDR3 plus reference TRBV11-3 and TRBJ2-7, the full variable domain is EAGVVQSPRYKIIEKKQPVAFWCNPISGHNTLYWYLQNLGQGPELLIRYENEEAVDDSQLPKDRFSAERLKGVDSTLKIQPAELGDSAVYLCASSLDRGLPYFGPGTRLTVT.

This chain connects TRBV19 to TRBJ1-5; the D gene is possibly TRBD1 (5 bases). The CDR3 spans 15 residues. The V end lost 7 bases, the J end lost 6 bases, and 19 bases lay between the germline ends. Germline lookup yields CDR1 LNHDA and CDR2 SQIVND (reference sequence). The CDR3 sequence: CASTPPGVLGQPQHF. The CDR3 coding sequence is TGTGCCAGTACCCCCCCGGGGGTTCTCGGTCAGCCCCAGCATTTT.

This chain links TRBV10-3 with TRBJ1-6; TRBD1 matches at 9 bases. In germline, CDR1 is ENHRY, CDR2 SYGVKD. V lost 2 bases and J lost 10; bases outside the gene matches: 6. This CDR3 is built from 15 residues. CDR3 protein: CAISERGQGGSPLHF. In nucleotides, the CDR3 is TGTGCCATCAGTGAGCGGGGACAGGGTGGGTCACCCCTCCACTTT.

The rearrangement links TRBV19 to TRBJ2-2; perhaps TRBD1 as D (6 bases). The CDR3 has 18 amino acids. The germline V gene encodes CDR1 LNHDA and CDR2 SQIVND (reference sequence). V lost 6 bases and J 4 bases, leaving 24 bases between the germline ends. DNA of the CDR3: TGTGCCAGTAGCCAAGAACGCCGTAGGGACACGAGCACCGGGGAGCTGTTTTTT. Protein sequence: CASSQERRRDTSTGELFF. The variable domain in full, with the rest retrieved from reference TRBV19 and TRBJ2-2, is DGGITQSPKYLFRKEGQNVTLSCEQNLNHDAMYWYRQDPGQGLRLIYYSQIVNDFQKGDIAEGYSVSREKKESFPLTVTSAQKNPTAFYLCASSQERRRDTSTGELFFGEGSRLTVL.

CDR3 sequence (DNA): TGTGCCAGCAGACCTAGGACAGTCATGAACACTGAAGCTTTCTTT. This sequence encodes CASRPRTVMNTEAFF. The genes are TRBV7-9 and TRBJ1-1, with D maybe TRBD1 (6 bases). With 6 bases removed from V and 0 bases from J, the gap between germline ends came to 14 bases. This CDR3 comprises 15 residues. Germline V gene lookup returns CDR1 SEHNR and CDR2 FQNEAQ (reference sequence).

This clonotype was observed a few times. The chain recombines TRBV6-1 with TRBJ1-1; 10 bases are shared with TRBD1. The CDR3 covers 15 residues. Germline CDR1 and CDR2: MNHNS and SASEGT. V lost 5 bases, J lost 4 bases, and 7 bases stayed unmatched. This chain's CDR3 is CASSTSGQGFTEAFF. Here the CDR3 DNA reads TGTGCCAGCAGTACCTCGGGACAGGGGTTCACTGAAGCTTTCTTT.